Listed below are T cell receptor beta chains from one sample, sequenced in a study of blood T cell repertoires in COVID-19. Libraries were prepared by immunoSEQ multiplex PCR; TCRdb keeps only in-frame clonotypes and omits some of them. The sample consists of 540,000 or so clones, roughly nine tenths of them appearing once. Sample: peripheral blood. The source is a woman between 50 and 59 years old with COVID-19, enrolled during active disease. The CDR3 runs from the conserved cysteine through the conserved F or W. The D gene is left open where the match is weak. Expanded clones get a size class; other rows say once, few or many, or leave the size out.

D gene	clone size	J gene	V gene	CDR3 DNA	CDR3 protein
NA	NA	TRBJ1-3	TRBV5-1	TGCGCCAGCACCGTTGGGACTGTCGGTTCTGGAAACACCATATATTTT	CASTVGTVGSGNTIYF
TRBD1	NA	TRBJ2-3	TRBV5-1	TGCGCCAGCATGCCCGGGAACAGGGGCGGCACAGATACGCAGTATTTT	CASMPGNRGGTDTQYF
NA	NA	TRBJ2-2	TRBV5-1	TGCGCCAGCAGCTTGGAATTCAGGGACACCGGGGAGCTGTTTTTT	CASSLEFRDTGELFF
NA	NA	TRBJ1-1	TRBV6-5	TGTGCCGGTTCCGGGTCCACAAGGAACACTGAAGCTTTCTTT	CAGSGSTRNTEAFF
TRBD2	NA	TRBJ2-1	TRBV13	TGTGCCAGCAGCTTCCGGACTAGCGGGGGGACTGAGCAGTTCTTC	CASSFRTSGGTEQFF
NA	once	TRBJ1-4	TRBV5-5	TGTGCCAGCAGTTCCATAACAGGGAACGAAAAACTGTTTTTT	CASSSITGNEKLFF
NA	once	TRBJ1-1	TRBV9	TGTGCCAGCAGCGTGGGGAGGAGGCGACACACTGAAGCTTTCTTT	CASSVGRRRHTEAFF
TRBD2	NA	TRBJ2-7	TRBV2	TGTGCCAGCAGGCCGGGACTAGTCAACTACGAGCAGTACTTC	CASRPGLVNYEQYF
TRBD1	NA	TRBJ2-7	TRBV7-9	TGTGCCAGCAGCCTAAGCTCCACAGGGGGCCTTGCCGCCGAGCAGTACTTC	CASSLSSTGGLAAEQYF
TRBD1	NA	TRBJ2-1	TRBV9	TGTGCCAGCAGCCATAGCCTCCGGGACAGCTACAGTGCCCACACAGAGGACAATGAGCAGTTCTTC	CASSHSLRDSYSAHTEDNEQFF
TRBD1	NA	TRBJ1-1	TRBV9	TGTGCCAGCAGCCCCGGGACAGGGGGCCGTATGAACACTGAAGCTTTCTTT	CASSPGTGGRMNTEAFF